Here is one T cell receptor (beta chain) with its context. Other DNA sequences from this sample encode an identical CDR3 as well. CDR1 is SGHTA, CDR2 FQGNSA, per germline. The CDR3 sequence is 14 residues long. Deletions cut 5 bases from V and 0 bases from J, with 8 bases between. This entry is derived from a study of blood T cell repertoires in COVID-19. Study at large: T cells, B-cell-depleted T cells, or PBMCs provided the cDNA or gDNA that served as material.

Original processing notes: Nucleated cell counts were estimated from reference gene primer amplification. Assay: immunoSEQ multiplex PCR; the TCRdb copy retains only in-frame clones and omits some. V and J calls and clone size come straight from that table; D and trimming were deduced from the DNA. This repertoire shows some 500,000 clones, 85% to 90% found once; its top ten account for about 8%. The receptor comes from a woman between 50 and 59 years old with COVID-19, enrolled during active disease. The chain is built from TRBV7-2 and TRBJ1-3, with D hard to call. Sample: peripheral blood. CDR3 in DNA: TGTGCCAGCAGCCGCCGGGTCTCTGGAAACACCATATATTTT. It translates to CASSRRVSGNTIYF.